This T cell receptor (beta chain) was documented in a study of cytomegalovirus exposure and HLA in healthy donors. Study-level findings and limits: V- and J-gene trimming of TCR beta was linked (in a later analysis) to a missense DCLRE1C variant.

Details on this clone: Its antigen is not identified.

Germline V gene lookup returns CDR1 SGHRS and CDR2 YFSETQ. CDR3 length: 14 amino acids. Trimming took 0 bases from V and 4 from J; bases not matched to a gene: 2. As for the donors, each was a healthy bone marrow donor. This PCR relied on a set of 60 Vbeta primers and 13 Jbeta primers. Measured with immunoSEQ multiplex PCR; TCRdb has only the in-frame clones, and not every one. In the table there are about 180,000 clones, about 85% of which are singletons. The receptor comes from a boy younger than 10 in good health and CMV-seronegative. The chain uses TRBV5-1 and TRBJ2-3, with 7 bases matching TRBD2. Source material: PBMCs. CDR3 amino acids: CASSLAAGADTQYF. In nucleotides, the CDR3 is TGCGCCAGCAGCTTGGCGGCGGGAGCAGATACGCAGTATTTT.